A single sample gave rise to the 20 T cell receptor beta chains below, sequenced in a study of blood T cell repertoires in COVID-19. Generated by immunoSEQ multiplex PCR, the TCRdb table keeps only in-frame clones and is missing some. Of about 68,000 clones listed, 65% to 90% are singletons. Sequenced: peripheral blood. Receptors originate from a man aged 50 to 60 with acute or convalescent COVID-19.

This chain connects TRBV5-1 to TRBJ2-1; the match to TRBD1 covers 9 bases. CDR3 length: 15 amino acids. The J segment lost 5 bases and the V segment lost 1 base, leaving 4 bases of the junction unmatched. The germline gives CDR1 SGHRS, CDR2 YFSETQ. For the CDR3, the DNA is TGCGCCAGCAGCTTGCAACAGGGGGCTAACAATGAGCAGTTCTTC. It yields the protein CASSLQQGANNEQFF.

V and J are TRBV14 and TRBJ2-5, with D perhaps matching TRBD1 (6 bases). With 5 bases removed from V and 1 base from J, the gap between germline ends came to 8 bases. Germline CDR1 is SGHDN and CDR2 is FVKESK. The CDR3 extends over 13 amino acids. Here the CDR3 reads CASSWTAQETQYF. The DNA of the CDR3 is TGTGCCAGCAGCTGGACAGCCCAAGAGACCCAGTACTTC.

The rearrangement uses TRBV19 and TRBJ1-2; D remains unclear. Looked up from germline, CDR1 is LNHDA and CDR2 is SQIVND (reference sequence). The CDR3 is 15 amino acids. The V end was cut by 4 bases, the J end by 1 base, with 13 bases between. The CDR3 DNA follows: TGTGCCAGTAGTACTCCTCGGGAGATTAACTATGGCTACACCTTC. Encoded protein: CASSTPREINYGYTF.

This chain connects TRBV5-1 to TRBJ1-6, with D unclear. Trimming took 0 bases from V and 7 from J, leaving 5 bases between them. This CDR3 comprises 13 residues. Germline values: CDR1 SGHRS, CDR2 YFSETQ. The chain's CDR3 is CASSLGQNSPLHF. The CDR3 region has the DNA TGCGCCAGCAGCTTGGGCCAGAATTCACCCCTCCACTTT.

The count of this clone is one. The V gene is TRBV21-1, the J gene TRBJ2-3; TRBD2, as called in the table, went unchecked against the DNA. TRBV21-1 is termed a pseudogene. This CDR3 has 16 residues. The CDR3 reads CASSRGETSGGYTQYF. The CDR3 coding sequence is TGTGCCAGCAGCAGGGGCGAGACTAGCGGGGGGTATACGCAGTATTTT.

V gene TRBV10-3 combines with J gene TRBJ2-5, with 9 bases matching TRBD2. The trim removed 8 bases at V and 5 bases at J, leaving 6 bases unmatched. The CDR3 is 13 amino acids. Germline V gives CDR1 ENHRY, CDR2 SYGVKD. The CDR3 protein is CAISGTSSETQYF. As DNA, the CDR3 is TGTGCCATCTCCGGGACTAGCTCGGAGACCCAGTACTTC.

V usage is TRBV13 and J usage is TRBJ1-4; 8 nucleotides match TRBD1. CDR3 length: 14 amino acids. Germline V gives CDR1 PRHDT, CDR2 FYEKMQ (reference sequence). V gave up 6 bases and J gave up 8 bases; unmatched junction bases: 8. CDR3: CASSSDREGEKLFF. The CDR3, as DNA: TGTGCCAGCAGTTCGGACAGGGAAGGGGAAAAACTGTTTTTT.

The CDR3 region is CASSLAQGRGSPLHF. The CDR3 DNA sequence: TGTGCCAGCAGCTTAGCACAGGGGCGGGGATCACCCCTCCACTTT. This chain connects TRBV7-6 to TRBJ1-6, with 7 bases matching TRBD1. Trimming took 0 bases from V and 10 from J; bases not matched to a gene: 6. The germline gives CDR1 SGHVS, CDR2 FNYEAQ. This CDR3 has 15 amino acids.

The genes are TRBV27 and TRBJ2-7; maybe TRBD1 (7 bases). The germline CDR1 and CDR2 sequences are MNHEY and SMNVEV (reference sequence). The CDR3 totals 16 residues. The V end lost 0 bases, the J end lost 0 bases, and 12 bases lay between the germline ends. The CDR3 coding sequence is TGTGCCAGCAGTTTATCGGAGGGGGACAGCTCCTACGAGCAGTACTTC. Translation: CASSLSEGDSSYEQYF.

The chain is built from TRBV4-1 and TRBJ2-7; possibly TRBD2 for D (6 bases). The germline gives CDR1 MGHRA, CDR2 YSYEKL. This CDR3 has 15 amino acids. V shed 4 bases and J shed 2 bases, with 15 bases lying between them. This CDR3 reads CASSRDGAGTYEQYV. The CDR3 DNA reads as TGCGCCAGCAGCCGGGACGGGGCGGGAACCTACGAGCAGTACGTC.

This clone appeared a single time. This chain joins TRBV15 and TRBJ2-7; maybe TRBD2 (6 bases). Germline V CDR1 and CDR2: LNHNV, YYDKDF (reference sequence). V was trimmed by 1 base and J by 2 bases, leaving 9 bases between them. The CDR3 extends over 14 amino acids. The CDR3 nucleotides are TGTGCCACCAGCAGAGCCCCGGGAGCCTACGAGCAGTACGTC. This gives the protein CATSRAPGAYEQYV.

This chain connects TRBV11-2 to TRBJ2-3, with D hard to call. Between the trimmed V and J ends, which lost 5 bases and 4 bases, there was a span of 16 bases. The CDR3 is made up of 15 amino acids. CDR1 is SGHAT and CDR2 is FQNNGV in the germline V gene. The CDR3 loop reads CASSVLTGSSDTQYF. CDR3 in DNA: TGTGCCAGCAGCGTCCTGACTGGCTCCTCAGATACGCAGTATTTT.

The genes are TRBV4-1 and TRBJ2-6; perhaps TRBD1 as D (5 bases). There are 18 residues in the CDR3. Germline CDR1 is MGHRA and CDR2 is YSYEKL. V was trimmed by 0 bases and J by 0 bases, leaving 12 bases between them. The CDR3 coding sequence is TGCGCCAGCAGCCAAGATAGAACAGGTTCCTCTGGGGCCAACGTCCTGACTTTC. Translated, it gives CASSQDRTGSSGANVLTF.

This sequence joins TRBV7-3 and TRBJ2-5, with TRBD2 identical over 10 bases. The CDR3 runs 16 residues. Trimming at V came to 0 bases and at J to 5 bases, leaving 6 bases not matched to a gene. Germline assignment: CDR1 SGHTA and CDR2 FQGTGA. The CDR3 loop is CASSLTFTSGTETQYF. CDR3 DNA: TGTGCCAGCAGCTTAACGTTTACTAGCGGGACGGAGACCCAGTACTTC.

V and J are TRBV29-1 and TRBJ1-4; 7 positions agree with TRBD1. Germline lookup yields CDR1 SQVTM and CDR2 ANQGSEA. V gave up 3 bases and J gave up 12 bases; unmatched junction bases: 16. This CDR3 is 15 amino acids long. The CDR3 is CSVEGVGQASSELFF. As DNA, the CDR3 is TGCAGCGTTGAGGGGGTAGGACAGGCTTCCTCGGAACTGTTTTTT. Complete variable domain (other parts from reference TRBV29-1 and TRBJ1-4): SAVISQKPSRDICQRGTSLTIQCQVDSQVTMMFWYRQQPGQSLTLIATANQGSEATYESGFVIDKFPISRPNLTFSTLTVSNMSPEDSSIYLCSVEGVGQASSELFFGSGTQLSVL.

This chain's CDR3 is CASSTTGTSVSYEQYF. The CDR3, as DNA: TGTGCCAGCAGTACAACCGGGACTAGCGTGTCCTACGAGCAGTACTTC. The chain joins TRBV27 to TRBJ2-7; 10 nucleotides agree with TRBD2. This CDR3 contains 16 residues. V lost 5 bases and J lost 1; bases outside the gene matches: 8. Germline lookup yields CDR1 MNHEY and CDR2 SMNVEV (reference sequence).

The chain couples TRBV10-3 to TRBJ1-3, with D possibly matching TRBD1 (6 bases). Trimming stripped 3 bases from V and 4 bases from J, with 19 bases between. This CDR3 comprises 17 residues. Germline V gene lookup returns CDR1 ENHRY and CDR2 SYGVKD. CDR3 sequence reads: CAISEWGRGAQGNTIYF. The DNA of the CDR3 is TGTGCCATCAGTGAATGGGGACGGGGGGCGCAAGGAAACACCATATATTTT.

The chain is built from TRBV10-3 and TRBJ1-1, with a tentative D call TRBD1 (6 bases). The CDR3 spans 17 residues. V lost 5 bases to trimming and J lost 0 bases, with 19 bases between them. Germline V gene data show CDR1 as ENHRY and CDR2 as SYGVKD. The CDR3 DNA reads TGTGCCATCAGTAGAAACGCCGGGACACCACTGAACACTGAAGCTTTCTTT. It specifies CAISRNAGTPLNTEAFF.

The rearrangement joins TRBV6-1 to TRBJ2-7, with D tentatively TRBD1 (5 bases). This CDR3 has 13 residues. Trimming took 3 bases from V and 1 from J, leaving 7 bases between them. Germline CDR1 and CDR2: MNHNS and SASEGT. The CDR3 loop reads CASSDRVSYEQYF. The CDR3 coding sequence is TGTGCCAGCAGTGACAGGGTTTCCTACGAGCAGTACTTC.

This chain connects TRBV19 to TRBJ1-1; 9 positions agree with TRBD1. V shed 6 bases, J shed 0 bases, and the junction held 8 bases outside the gene matches. The germline V gene has CDR1 LNHDA and CDR2 SQIVND (reference sequence). The CDR3 contains 16 residues. DNA for the CDR3: TGTGCCAGTAGAACCCCGGGACAGGGAGTGAACACTGAAGCTTTCTTT. Its protein product is CASRTPGQGVNTEAFF.